This T cell receptor beta chain was retrieved from a study of blood T cell repertoires in COVID-19. Across the whole study: Recovered participants had two consecutive negative NP/OP PCR tests, healthcare professional clearance, or symptom resolution.

Original analysis: Reference gene primer amplification in the assay estimated nucleated cell counts. Using immunoSEQ multiplex PCR, the repertoire was profiled, and TCRdb retains in-frame clones only, with some absent. V and J calls and clone size are copied from that table; D and trimming were computed from the DNA. This table holds 210,000 or so clones, 80% to 90% found once. With 6 bases removed from V and 0 bases from J, the gap between germline ends came to 12 bases. From germline, CDR1 is SEHNR and CDR2 FQNEAQ (reference sequence). The CDR3 has 15 amino acids. Ages ranged from about 18 to 89 years, with residence in about two dozen US areas. Participants had their cohort set by participant-reported clinical history.

The chain employs TRBV7-9 and TRBJ1-3, with a weak D call TRBD1 (6 bases). The clonotype originates from a woman aged 45 to 65 in a cohort exposed to, infected with or recovered from COVID-19 (not recorded which). The material sequenced was PBMCs or T cells enriched from blood (not recorded which). The CDR3 bases are TGTGCCAGCAGTTCTGGACAGATCTCTGGAAACACCATATATTTT. Translating it yields CASSSGQISGNTIYF.